These 17 T cell receptor beta chains were sequenced from one sample in a study of cytomegalovirus exposure and HLA in healthy donors. The repertoire was sequenced with immunoSEQ multiplex PCR; TCRdb's copy has only in-frame clones and lacks some. In the table there are about 130,000 clones, 70% to 90% of which are singletons. Sequencing was done on a sample of PBMCs. These receptors all come from a woman under 40 in good health and CMV-seropositive.

J is TRBJ2-3 and V is TRBV28; D might be TRBD2 (5 bases). Germline assignment: CDR1 MDHEN and CDR2 SYDVKM. V was shortened by 5 bases and J by 3 bases, with 15 bases between the two germline ends. The CDR3 loop spans 15 amino acids. The CDR3 DNA sequence: TGTGCCAGCAGTCGGGGTCCAGGACCTACAGATACGCAGTATTTT. Translating it yields CASSRGPGPTDTQYF.

This clone was seen just once. V gene TRBV14 combines with J gene TRBJ1-1; 8 bases match TRBD1. Germline assignment: CDR1 SGHDN and CDR2 FVKESK. The CDR3 spans 15 residues. V gave up 3 bases and J gave up 5 bases; unmatched junction bases: 8. DNA of the CDR3: TGTGCCAGCAGCCACAGGGGGCGCTTAGAAACTGAAGCTTTCTTT. Its translation is CASSHRGRLETEAFF.

J is TRBJ1-2 and V is TRBV28; 7 bases align to TRBD1. Losses at the gene ends were 5 bases for V and 13 bases for J; bases not matched to a gene: 16. CDR1 is MDHEN and CDR2 is SYDVKM in the germline V gene. The CDR3 has 14 amino acids. The CDR3 DNA reads TGTGCCAGCAGTGGGGACAGCTTAAGTCCGACGGGCACCTTC. It yields the protein CASSGDSLSPTGTF.

The chain joins TRBV5-1 to TRBJ1-1, with D perhaps matching TRBD1 (6 bases). Trimming left V 3 bases short and J 5 bases short, with 17 bases between. The CDR3 is 15 residues long. In germline, CDR1 is SGHRS, CDR2 YFSETQ. The CDR3 protein is CASSYLGGAGTEAFF. The DNA of the CDR3 is TGCGCCAGCAGCTACCTTGGGGGGGCGGGAACTGAAGCTTTCTTT.

The chain is built from TRBV4-2 and TRBJ2-1; 9 positions match TRBD2. The ends lost 0 bases at V and 8 bases at J; junction bases unmatched: 5. CDR3 length equals 15 residues. Germline V lookup: CDR1 LGHNA, CDR2 YNFKEQ. CDR3 protein: CASSQEWRGGHEQFF. CDR3 in DNA: TGTGCCAGCAGCCAAGAGTGGCGGGGGGGCCATGAGCAGTTCTTC.

The CDR3 protein is CASSETGGGEQYF. The DNA of the CDR3 is TGTGCCAGCAGCGAGACAGGGGGGGGCGAGCAGTACTTC. V and J are TRBV28 and TRBJ2-7, with 9 bases matching TRBD1. V was pared by 6 bases and J by 6 bases, with 6 bases of the junction left unmatched. Germline CDR1 is MDHEN and CDR2 is SYDVKM. The CDR3 totals 13 residues.

V gene TRBV6-1 combines with J gene TRBJ2-5, with a tentative D call TRBD2 (6 bases). Per the germline V gene, CDR1 is MNHNS and CDR2 is SASEGT. Deletions cut 9 bases from V and 7 bases from J, with 21 bases between. This CDR3 is built from 14 residues. The CDR3 DNA sequence: TGTGCCAGTGAAACCTTAGCGGCGCTCGGGACCCAGTACTTC. Translation: CASETLAALGTQYF.

The chain carries TRBV19 and TRBJ1-5, with 7 bases that match TRBD1. V shed 3 bases and J 5 bases; nucleotides not matched to a gene: 13. CDR1 is LNHDA, CDR2 SQIVND, per germline (reference sequence). The CDR3 consists of 17 residues. The CDR3 sequence: CASSMNSVRGLDQPQHF. DNA for the CDR3: TGTGCCAGTAGTATGAATTCCGTGAGGGGGCTGGATCAGCCCCAGCATTTT.

This clone has a handful of counts. V usage is TRBV6-4 and J usage is TRBJ2-1; tentatively, D is TRBD2 (6 bases). The CDR3 sequence is 15 residues long. Trimming took off 3 bases at V and 4 bases at J, with 13 bases between the two ends. Germline V gives CDR1 MRHNA, CDR2 SNTAGT. The CDR3 region is CASSELASGYNEQFF. CDR3 coding DNA: TGTGCCAGCAGTGAGCTGGCGAGCGGGTACAATGAGCAGTTCTTC.

The rearrangement uses TRBV6-5 and TRBJ2-7; 12 bases align to TRBD1. V dropped 6 bases and J dropped 7; count of bases not matched to a gene: 10. Germline CDR1 MNHEY, CDR2 SVGAGI. CDR3 length: 15 residues. As DNA, the CDR3 is TGTGCCAGCAGCCAAACCGGGACAGGGGGCCGAGAGCAGTACTTC. This gives the protein CASSQTGTGGREQYF.

The chain combines TRBV5-1 with TRBJ2-7; the D gene is possibly TRBD2 (6 bases). The CDR3 covers 15 residues. V was clipped by 4 bases and J by 5 bases, with 19 bases between them. Germline CDR1 SGHRS, CDR2 YFSETQ. CDR3 protein: CASSRRDPVGNEQYF. The CDR3 DNA is TGCGCCAGCAGCCGGCGGGACCCCGTCGGCAACGAGCAGTACTTC.

This rearrangement joins TRBV11-2 to TRBJ2-7; a possible D gene is TRBD2 (5 bases). The CDR3 is made up of 12 amino acids. The V end lost 3 bases, the J end lost 6 bases, and 9 bases lay between the germline ends. Germline V gives CDR1 SGHAT, CDR2 FQNNGV. The CDR3 loop reads CASSLRGPEQYF. The CDR3 DNA follows: TGTGCCAGCAGCTTGAGAGGGCCCGAGCAGTACTTC.

The chain recombines TRBV10-1 with TRBJ2-3; TRBD2 matches at 8 bases. The CDR3 is 15 residues long. Germline V gene data show CDR1 as WNHNN and CDR2 as SYGVQD (reference sequence). V dropped 2 bases and J dropped 5; count of bases not matched to a gene: 6. The CDR3 nucleotides are TGCGCCAGCAGTGAGGCTAGCGGGTCGGTAGATACGCAGTATTTT. Translated, it gives CASSEASGSVDTQYF.

The chain links TRBV2 to TRBJ1-1, with D perhaps matching TRBD1 (6 bases). Trimming left V 6 bases short and J 6 bases short, with 11 bases between. This CDR3 region has 12 residues. CDR1 is SNHLY, CDR2 FYNNEI, per germline. The CDR3 DNA sequence: TGTGCCAGCAGCTACAGGGTGGCTGAAGCTTTCTTT. Its translation is CASSYRVAEAFF. Full variable domain (outside the CDR3, taken from reference TRBV2 and TRBJ1-1): EPEVTQTPSHQVTQMGQEVILRCVPISNHLYFYWYRQILGQKVEFLVSFYNNEISEKSEIFDDQFSVERPDGSNFTLKIRSTKLEDSAMYFCASSYRVAEAFFGQGTRLTVV.

This clone was observed a handful of times. The J gene is TRBJ2-7, the V gene TRBV6-5; the D is unclear. Germline loops: CDR1 MNHEY, CDR2 SVGAGI. Between the trimmed V and J ends, which lost 8 bases and 0 bases, there was a span of 8 bases. The CDR3 runs 12 residues. The CDR3 protein is CASGPLSYEQYF. The CDR3 bases are TGTGCCAGCGGCCCTCTCTCCTACGAGCAGTACTTC.

V gene TRBV5-6 combines with J gene TRBJ2-7, with D possibly TRBD1 on 5 matching bases. V was shortened by 4 bases and J by 5 bases, with 13 bases between the two germline ends. The germline gives CDR1 SGHDT, CDR2 YYEEEE. The CDR3 loop spans 13 amino acids. CDR3 sequence: CASSPSGQDEQYF. DNA for the CDR3: TGTGCCAGCAGCCCCTCTGGACAAGACGAGCAGTACTTC.

This chain connects TRBV5-4 to TRBJ2-7; the match to TRBD1 covers 9 bases. Germline loops: CDR1 SGHNT, CDR2 YYREEE (reference sequence). The junction had 5 bases not matched to a gene; V was cut back by 2 bases and J by 5 bases. There are 14 residues in the CDR3. The CDR3 here is CASSFRDRVDEQYF. As DNA, the CDR3 is TGTGCCAGCAGCTTTAGGGACAGGGTCGACGAGCAGTACTTC.